This T cell receptor beta chain was captured in a study of T cell clonotyping in hematopoietic cell transplantation. Clones were sequenced by immunoSEQ multiplex PCR, and TCRdb holds only the in-frame ones, with some missing. The sample includes about 76,000 clones, almost 97% seen only once; the top ten take around 1.7%. CDR1 is LNHDA, CDR2 SQIVND, per germline (reference sequence). This CDR3 has 14 amino acids. Trimming shortened V by 0 bases and J by 4 bases, and 7 bases separated the two germline ends. Time point here: recipient sample about 28 days before transplant, after cytoreduction. This clone was seen once.

This chain uses TRBV19 with TRBJ1-5; no reliable D call. This receptor was taken from a woman aged 45-59 years with acute myeloid leukemia. Some clones in this sample may be carry-over from other donors' samples. This specimen consisted of peripheral blood mononuclear cells, obtained before stem cell transplant. DNA for the CDR3: TGTGCCAGTAGTATAGACAGAGTTAATCAGCCCCAGCATTTT. Translating gives CASSIDRVNQPQHF. The complete variable domain, with remaining parts taken from reference TRBV19 and TRBJ1-5, reads DGGITQSPKYLFRKEGQNVTLSCEQNLNHDAMYWYRQDPGQGLRLIYYSQIVNDFQKGDIAEGYSVSREKKESFPLTVTSAQKNPTAFYLCASSIDRVNQPQHFGDGTRLSIL.